These 2 T cell receptor beta chains originate from one sample sequenced in a study of cytomegalovirus exposure and HLA in healthy donors (dated by TCRdb to 2015 to 2018). To prepare the library, the immunoSEQ multiplex PCR assay was applied. For the multiplex PCR, a mixture combining 60 forward primers for TCR Vbeta segments and 13 reverse primers for TCR Jbeta segments was used. TCRdb provides this immuneACCESS table in a form limited to in-frame rearrangements. Some clones are lacking; in checked studies, under half of them reflect an unresolved V gene, and why the rest are absent is not known. Counted in this sample were about 230,000 clones; 77% of them appeared once. The top ten clonotypes cover less than 3.5% of the sample. Sequences were obtained from PBMCs. Receptors originate from a woman aged 60-75 years in good health and CMV-seropositive.

The sample holds one count of this clone. This chain joins TRBV19 and TRBJ1-5; D is possibly TRBD1 (5 bases). This CDR3 has 14 amino acids. Germline CDR1 LNHDA, CDR2 SQIVND (reference sequence). V lost 7 bases and J 1 base, leaving 11 bases between the germline ends. CDR3 nucleotide sequence: TGTGCCAGTACGACAGTTGAAAGCAATCAGCCCCAGCATTTT. Protein: CASTTVESNQPQHF.

V and J are TRBV19 and TRBJ1-1; TRBD1 matches 10 bases. Germline V lookup: CDR1 LNHDA, CDR2 SQIVND (reference sequence). J gave up 0 bases and V 6 bases, and 10 bases lay outside the gene matches. The CDR3 sequence is 17 residues long. CDR3 nucleotide sequence: TGTGCCAGTAGCCTATTCGGACAGGGGGGGATGAACACTGAAGCTTTCTTT. Its translation is CASSLFGQGGMNTEAFF.